This TCR beta chain emerged from a study of early T cells in non-severe SARS-CoV-2 infection. TCRdb itself ran the 5' RACE reads through MiXCR, one entry per CDR3 protein. This table holds over 30,000 distinct CDR3 sequences, under 6% found once. The CDR3 has 12 residues. The V gene lost 6 bases and the J gene lost 6 bases, with 11 bases spanning the gap. Germline V gene data show CDR1 as DFQATT and CDR2 as SNEGSKA (reference sequence). The clonotype was recovered from an adult who was a healthcare worker with PCR-confirmed SARS-CoV-2 infection or an uninfected control (not recorded which). The V gene is TRBV20-1, the J gene TRBJ2-2; the D is unclear. The material sequenced was whole blood. The CDR3 loop reads CSAPVGAGELFF. The CDR3 nucleotides read TGCAGTGCCCCGGTCGGTGCCGGGGAGCTGTTTTTT.